In its sample, the clone carrying this TCR beta chain was seen once. Germline V lookup: CDR1 ENHRY, CDR2 SYGVKD. V shed 1 base and J 4 bases; nucleotides not matched to a gene: 4. This CDR3 spans 15 amino acids. The data were produced by immunoSEQ multiplex PCR, yet TCRdb's version contains in-frame clones alone and is incomplete. The sample shows around 92,000 clones, about 86% of them seen only once. These data originate in a study of blood T cell repertoires in COVID-19. Whole-study context: The analysed material was cDNA or gDNA that came from T cells, B-cell-depleted T cells, or PBMCs.

J is TRBJ2-1 and V is TRBV10-3, with 7 bases that match TRBD1. The receptor comes from a woman between 55 and 75 years old in a cohort sampled during active or convalescent COVID-19. The sequenced sample consisted of peripheral blood. This CDR3 is CAISELQGNYNEQFF. CDR3 nucleotide sequence: TGTGCCATCAGTGAGTTACAGGGGAATTACAATGAGCAGTTCTTC.